This is a list of T cell receptor beta chains from one sample in a study of shared clonotypes between healthy human individuals. The table came from immunoSEQ multiplex PCR; TCRdb's copy has only in-frame clones and leaves some out. The sample has 2 million to 3 million clones; over 85% are singletons. The specimen was naive CD4+ T cells from PBMCs. These receptors were obtained from a man aged 18 to 29 in good health. Some clones in this sample may be carry-over from other donors' samples. CDR3s leave out the opening cysteine and the closing phenylalanine or tryptophan. Each record gives: J gene, V gene, CDR3 protein.

j_gene: TRBJ2-1; v_gene: TRBV6-5; CDR3aa: ASSHRGGWF
j_gene: TRBJ2-2; v_gene: TRBV25-1; CDR3aa: ASSAQGGAVGELF
j_gene: TRBJ1-2; v_gene: TRBV5-4; CDR3aa: ASSRGLPELNYGYT
j_gene: TRBJ2-3; v_gene: TRBV12-5; CDR3aa: ASARGTDTQY
j_gene: TRBJ1-1; v_gene: TRBV11-2; CDR3aa: ASSLSQGTEAF
j_gene: TRBJ2-7; v_gene: TRBV5-4; CDR3aa: ASSTRDRTYEQY
j_gene: TRBJ2-7; v_gene: TRBV11-2; CDR3aa: ASSYGGPSYEQY
j_gene: TRBJ1-2; v_gene: TRBV11-1; CDR3aa: ASSDWDRNYGYT
j_gene: TRBJ2-7; v_gene: TRBV25-1; CDR3aa: ASSDTTEHTYEQY
j_gene: TRBJ1-1; v_gene: TRBV5-4; CDR3aa: ASSSDRWNTEAF
j_gene: TRBJ2-2; v_gene: TRBV4-1; CDR3aa: ASSATSGDTGELF
j_gene: TRBJ2-1; v_gene: TRBV7-3; CDR3aa: ASSLSPSYNEQF
j_gene: TRBJ1-5; v_gene: TRBV28; CDR3aa: ASSLVGQPQH
j_gene: TRBJ2-1; v_gene: TRBV7-3; CDR3aa: ASTQEGLGEQF
j_gene: TRBJ2-7; v_gene: TRBV11-2; CDR3aa: ASSLDYSRLSHEQY
j_gene: TRBJ2-7; v_gene: TRBV2; CDR3aa: ASSRQGPYEQY
j_gene: TRBJ1-5; v_gene: TRBV30; CDR3aa: AWNRDSSNQPQH
j_gene: TRBJ2-3; v_gene: TRBV7-9; CDR3aa: ASSFGTSASTDTQY
j_gene: TRBJ2-7; v_gene: TRBV27; CDR3aa: ASSHKGQSSYEQY
j_gene: TRBJ2-3; v_gene: TRBV18; CDR3aa: ASSPGQASTDTQY
j_gene: TRBJ1-1; v_gene: TRBV18; CDR3aa: ASSPQRTEAF
j_gene: TRBJ2-7; v_gene: TRBV9; CDR3aa: ASSVAIDSEQY
j_gene: TRBJ2-1; v_gene: TRBV7-3; CDR3aa: ASSLLGSASYNEQF
j_gene: TRBJ2-1; v_gene: TRBV4-1; CDR3aa: ASSQEWAGGYVNEQF
j_gene: TRBJ2-1; v_gene: TRBV11-3; CDR3aa: ASSPKRVARDNEQF
j_gene: TRBJ2-1; v_gene: TRBV19; CDR3aa: ASKPAGGQDNEQF
j_gene: TRBJ1-1; v_gene: TRBV28; CDR3aa: ASSSYTEAF
j_gene: TRBJ1-4; v_gene: TRBV19; CDR3aa: ASSSQGQRGEKLF
j_gene: TRBJ1-1; v_gene: TRBV9; CDR3aa: ASSVGLGEGYTEAF
j_gene: TRBJ2-3; v_gene: TRBV19; CDR3aa: ASSIWTLAEGTDTQY
j_gene: TRBJ2-4; v_gene: TRBV29-1; CDR3aa: SVEQGGMRAKNIQY
j_gene: TRBJ2-3; v_gene: TRBV27; CDR3aa: ASTRDGGSTDTQY
j_gene: TRBJ1-2; v_gene: TRBV18; CDR3aa: ASSPLKGPIYGYT
j_gene: TRBJ2-3; v_gene: TRBV7-9; CDR3aa: ASSLVLGLAGGDTQY
j_gene: TRBJ1-5; v_gene: TRBV6-1; CDR3aa: ASSLGQINQPQH
j_gene: TRBJ2-5; v_gene: TRBV6-6; CDR3aa: ASSYSLGTQY
j_gene: TRBJ2-7; v_gene: TRBV18; CDR3aa: ASSPPGTSSYEQY
j_gene: TRBJ1-2; v_gene: TRBV5-1; CDR3aa: ASSTRAGTPTNYGYT
j_gene: TRBJ2-5; v_gene: TRBV6-6; CDR3aa: ASSRIAMETQY
j_gene: TRBJ1-2; v_gene: TRBV9; CDR3aa: ASSSSSRPGYGYT
j_gene: TRBJ2-5; v_gene: TRBV7-3; CDR3aa: ASSPPGPAETQY
j_gene: TRBJ2-1; v_gene: TRBV7-2; CDR3aa: ASSRSGAANEQF
j_gene: TRBJ1-2; v_gene: TRBV18; CDR3aa: ASSEGQGYGYT
j_gene: TRBJ2-7; v_gene: TRBV6-5; CDR3aa: ASMANRRTYEQY
j_gene: TRBJ2-1; v_gene: TRBV14; CDR3aa: ASSPPGRGTSNNEQF
j_gene: TRBJ1-1; v_gene: TRBV11-2; CDR3aa: ASSLEVRNTEAF
j_gene: TRBJ1-1; v_gene: TRBV7-9; CDR3aa: ASSELPQGDTEAF
j_gene: TRBJ2-7; v_gene: TRBV27; CDR3aa: ASSSPPRVYEQY
j_gene: TRBJ1-2; v_gene: TRBV10-1; CDR3aa: ASSPEGTYGYT
j_gene: TRBJ2-7; v_gene: TRBV7-9; CDR3aa: ASSPGASWYEQY
j_gene: TRBJ1-4; v_gene: TRBV6-1; CDR3aa: ASGEGWRPEKLF
j_gene: TRBJ1-1; v_gene: TRBV5-1; CDR3aa: ASSVDTSNTEAF
j_gene: TRBJ2-7; v_gene: TRBV11-2; CDR3aa: ASSLGLGYHYEQY
j_gene: TRBJ2-7; v_gene: TRBV9; CDR3aa: ASSLRGQGGNEQY
j_gene: TRBJ2-7; v_gene: TRBV4-1; CDR3aa: ASSQDTSGYSYEQY
j_gene: TRBJ1-2; v_gene: TRBV7-8; CDR3aa: ASSRDRGPDGYT
j_gene: TRBJ2-3; v_gene: TRBV9; CDR3aa: ASSTTGTDTQY
j_gene: TRBJ1-2; v_gene: TRBV6-5; CDR3aa: ASSYSRVTYGYT
j_gene: TRBJ1-6; v_gene: TRBV27; CDR3aa: ASSLFTDYYFSSYNSPLH
j_gene: TRBJ2-5; v_gene: TRBV2; CDR3aa: ASSRRTGQQETQY